The T cell receptor beta chain under discussion was sequenced for a study of response to subunit inactivated influenza vaccine (dated by TCRdb to 2016 to 2018). Notes on the research overall: Deep quantitative profiling of the T cell receptor repertoire was used in the study to follow responses to a trivalent subunit inactivated influenza vaccine.

The library came from RT-PCR. The sequencer listed for this sample is Illumina HiSeq 2500. TCRdb trimmed the raw reads at Q25, called clones with MiXCR and kept productive beta chains. A single entry per CDR3 protein holds the most common genes and DNA from its merged rows. The sample profile shows just under 550,000 distinct CDR3 sequences; under 25% of them were found once. 2.5% to 3% of the sample belongs to the ten largest clones. What the authors observed across the whole study: According to the authors, only a limited number of new T cells may be recruited by each seasonal influenza vaccination.

Regarding this clonotype: Its antigen target is currently unknown. No base quality values were provided; no much bigger clone lies one nucleotide off.

The trim is 0 bases for V and 6 bases for J, with a gap of 12 bases between the germline ends. Including cysteine and phenylalanine, the CDR3 has 15 amino acids. The sequence is cut down to CDR3 DNA, 45 bases in frame from base 1. From the germline V gene, CDR1 is MNHEY and CDR2 is SVGAGI. This sample was shared with a second study, whose subject was T cells expressing NK-cell markers. As described in the second report: 5'RACE template switching, by which a universal primer site and unique molecular identifiers were added, was used to make TCR beta cDNA libraries. Eight or nine donors provided sorted CD3+CD56+NKG2C+, CD3+CD56+NKG2C- and CD3+CD56-NKG2C+ T-cell subsets, whose TCR beta-chain repertoires were profiled. Among the eight sequenced donors, only one was HCMV-seronegative, while the other seven were HCMV-seropositive. In several experiments an anti-gammadeltaTCR antibody was added to restrict sorting to alphabetaTCR-expressing T cells. In over 5 donors, the dominant CD3+CD56+NKG2C+ clonotypes were among the top 10 CD8+ clonotypes and accounted for about 1.0-8% of CD8+ T cells. Those dominant clonotypes were again the most abundant among CD3+CD56-NKG2C+ cells in a handful of donors, at about 28.3-65%. Whether the expanded NKG2C-expressing T cell clones were specific for HCMV antigens remained unclear. Randomly selected healthy volunteers, three men and five women, were used as the eight sequenced donors. A commercial ELISA kit detecting HCMV-specific IgG in serum was used to determine HCMV serostatus. Peripheral blood mononuclear cells were isolated from blood by Ficoll density gradient centrifugation. Magnetic immunoseparation with Miltenyi isolation kits was used to isolate CD4+ and CD8+ T cells from PBMC. cDNA synthesis was primed from the TCR beta constant segment and was followed by two successive PCR amplification steps. Sequencing of the libraries produced 2 x 150 bp reads on Illumina HiSeq 2000/2500, MiSeq or NextSeq. MIGEC was used to demultiplex reads and group reads by UMI, and MiTCR was used to assemble and quantify clonotypes. To exclude erroneous sequences, only TCR cDNA sequences supported by at least two reads were retained. The tcR package was used for downstream repertoire analysis, and clonotypes were matched between fractions using CDR3 nucleotide sequence together with V segment. VDJmatch was used to annotate antigen specificity against VDJdb, with one amino acid substitution in CDR3 allowed.

The chain was built from TRBV6-5 and TRBJ1-5; TRBD1 is a possible D gene, resting on 6 matching bases. The input for sequencing was CD4+ T cells sorted from PBMCs, taken approximately 12 days after vaccination. The clonotype was recovered from a middle-aged man who received an inactivated influenza vaccine. Donor details come from another sample of the same person, matched by shared clones. The sequenced DNA is TGTGCCAGCAGTTACTCGAGCAGGGGCGGTCAGCCCCAGCATTTT. Its protein product is CASSYSSRGGQPQHF.